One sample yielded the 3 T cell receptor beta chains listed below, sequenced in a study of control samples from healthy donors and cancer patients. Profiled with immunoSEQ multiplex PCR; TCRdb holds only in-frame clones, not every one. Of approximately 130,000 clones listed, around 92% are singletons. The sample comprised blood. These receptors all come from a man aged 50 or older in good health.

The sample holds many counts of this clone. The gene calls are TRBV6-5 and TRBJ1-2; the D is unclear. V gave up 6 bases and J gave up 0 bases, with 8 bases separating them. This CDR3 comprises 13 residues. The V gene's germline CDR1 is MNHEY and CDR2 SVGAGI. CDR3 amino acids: CASRVSTNYGYTF. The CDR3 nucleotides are TGTGCCAGCAGAGTCAGTACTAACTATGGCTACACCTTC.

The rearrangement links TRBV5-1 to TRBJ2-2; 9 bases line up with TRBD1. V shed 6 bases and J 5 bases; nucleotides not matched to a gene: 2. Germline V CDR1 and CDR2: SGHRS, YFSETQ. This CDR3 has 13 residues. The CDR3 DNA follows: TGCGCCAGCACCGGACAGGGGACCGGGGAGCTGTTTTTT. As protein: CASTGQGTGELFF.

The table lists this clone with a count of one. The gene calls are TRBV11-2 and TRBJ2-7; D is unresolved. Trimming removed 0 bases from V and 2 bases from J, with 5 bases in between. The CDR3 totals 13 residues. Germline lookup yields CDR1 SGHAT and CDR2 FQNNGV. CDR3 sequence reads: CASSLDRAYEQYF. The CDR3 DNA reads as TGTGCCAGCAGCTTAGATCGGGCCTACGAGCAGTACTTC.